The source of this T cell receptor beta chain is a study of regulatory T cells in long-lasting Graves disease. General study findings and limits: With persistent disease, TRBV28, TRBJ1-2 and TRBJ2-5 were the favored segments.

Trimming shortened V by 2 bases and J by 2 bases, and 6 bases separated the two germline ends. This CDR3 contains 13 residues. CDR1 SNHLY and CDR2 FYNNEI come from the germline V gene. Construction of TCR beta libraries relied on iRepertoire HTBI primers and on Arm-PCR targeting CDR3 regions. TCRdb recomputed calls from the multiplex PCR reads with MiXCR, one row per CDR3 protein. The sample has 200,000 to 250,000 distinct CDR3 sequences; roughly a fifth are singletons. Regarding time point: newly diagnosed GD, antithyroid drugs for less than 3 months. Extracted RNA from PBMCs served as the source of the TCR library. Ten or more counts support this clonotype. What it binds is not known. These records were also assigned to another study, of T cells in Graves' hyperthyroidism and ophthalmopathy. This second study notes: Ophthalmopathy was told apart from stable hyperthyroidism by a 13 V-J model.

The V call is TRBV2, the J call TRBJ1-1; D remains ambiguous. The receptor's source is a woman under 40 with Graves disease. Specimen: peripheral blood mononuclear cells (PBMCs), collected at new diagnosis, from a patient treated with antithyroid drugs. In DNA, the CDR3 is TGTGCCAGCAGTGAATCCCATAACACTGAAGCTTTCTTT. This gives the protein CASSESHNTEAFF.